These 30 T cell receptor beta chains were sequenced from one sample in a study of CDR3 diversity in severe acne. TCRdb reprocessed the PCR reads via MiXCR and lists one record per CDR3 protein. The sample includes around 94,000 distinct CDR3 sequences, around 56% seen only once; the top ten take around 11%. Sequencing was carried out using blood. Every receptor here comes from a male donor with acne.

About this clonotype: An end of the junction differs from the germline gene, which may be a read error. The CDR3 region has the DNA TGCGCCAGCAACCGCCGACAGGGGGTGGACACCGGGGAGCTGTTTTTT. Protein: CASNRRQGVDTGELFF. This sequence joins TRBV12-3 or TRBV12-4 and TRBJ2-2, with 9 bases lining up with TRBD1. The CDR3 runs 16 residues.

This clonotype is labeled medium-sized. The genes are TRBV20-1 and TRBJ2-1; maybe TRBD1 (7 bases). The CDR3 covers 15 residues. V was cut by 6 bases and J by 0 bases, with 15 bases left in between. In germline, CDR1 is DFQATT, CDR2 SNEGSKA (reference sequence). CDR3 sequence (DNA): TGCAGTGCCTCCCCAGGGGGGAGCTCCTACAATGAGCAGTTCTTC. It specifies CSASPGGSSYNEQFF.

A single count supports this clonotype. V usage is TRBV29-1 and J usage is TRBJ2-5; 10 positions agree with TRBD1. Germline CDR1 SQVTM, CDR2 ANQGSEA. V was pared by 6 bases and J by 2 bases, with 6 bases of the junction left unmatched. This CDR3 contains 14 residues. The CDR3 DNA reads as TGCAGCGTGAGGGACAGGGGATATCAAGAGACCCAGTACTTC. This translates into CSVRDRGYQETQYF. Full variable domain (missing parts from reference TRBV29-1 and TRBJ2-5): SAVISQKPSRDICQRGTSLTIQCQVDSQVTMMFWYRQQPGQSLTLIATANQGSEATYESGFVIDKFPISRPNLTFSTLTVSNMSPEDSSIYLCSVRDRGYQETQYFGPGTRLLVL.

This clonotype came up many times. The V gene is TRBV12-3 or TRBV12-4, the J gene TRBJ2-1; weak D call: TRBD1 (5 bases). Trimming pared 1 base from V and 6 bases from J, leaving 7 bases between. This CDR3 spans 13 amino acids. The CDR3 bases are TGTGCCAGCAGTTTAGGACAGTCCAATGAGCAGTTCTTC. It codes for CASSLGQSNEQFF.

The rearrangement joins TRBV7-3 to TRBJ1-1, with D unclear. CDR1 and CDR2 (germline): SGHTA, FQGTGA. The CDR3 is 12 amino acids. V shed 6 bases and J shed 4 bases, with 9 bases lying between them. CDR3: CASSTWGTEAFF. The CDR3 region has the DNA TGTGCCAGCAGTACCTGGGGCACTGAAGCTTTCTTT.

There are many counts of this clonotype. The chain couples TRBV7-2 to TRBJ2-5, with 8 bases aligning to TRBD2. V shed 5 bases and J 2 bases; nucleotides not matched to a gene: 4. The CDR3 loop spans 14 amino acids. Germline V gene sequence: CDR1 SGHTA, CDR2 FQGNSA. The CDR3 DNA reads as TGTGCCAGCAGCGCCGGGACTAGTCAAGAGACCCAGTACTTC. It translates to CASSAGTSQETQYF.

The DNA of the CDR3 is TGTGCCACCAGTGATTTAGGGACAGGGTACGAGCAGTACTTC. This translates into CATSDLGTGYEQYF. J is TRBJ2-7 and V is TRBV24-1, with 9 bases aligning to TRBD1. The V gene end was trimmed by 1 base and the J gene end by 4 bases; junction bases not matched to a gene: 1. The CDR3 totals 14 residues. The germline V gene has CDR1 KGHDR and CDR2 SFDVKD.

This clonotype occurred a few times. The chain links TRBV2 to TRBJ2-6; 8 bases agree with TRBD1. In germline, CDR1 is SNHLY, CDR2 FYNNEI. Trimming cost V 8 bases and J 0 bases; bases outside gene matches: 9. The length of the CDR3 is 17 residues. CDR3 loop: CASEETGALSGANVLTF. The CDR3, as DNA: TGTGCCAGCGAGGAGACAGGGGCACTCTCTGGGGCCAACGTCCTGACTTTC.

The chain is built from TRBV27 and TRBJ1-5; the match to TRBD1 covers 8 bases. The V segment lost 4 bases and the J segment 1 base; nucleotides outside the gene matches: 3. Germline lookup yields CDR1 MNHEY and CDR2 SMNVEV (reference sequence). CDR3 length: 15 residues. The CDR3 nucleotides read TGTGCCAGCAGTTCGGACAGGGCCAGCAATCAGCCCCAGCATTTT. Protein sequence: CASSSDRASNQPQHF.

This clonotype was seen a few times. This chain uses TRBV4-1 with TRBJ2-7; D is perhaps TRBD2 (6 bases). This CDR3 spans 18 amino acids. CDR1 is MGHRA, CDR2 YSYEKL, per germline. The V gene lost 2 bases and the J gene lost 4 bases, with 24 bases spanning the gap. DNA for the CDR3: TGCGCCAGCAGCCAATCCTGGGTAGCGGCCCCGACAGTATACGAGCAGTACTTC. It specifies CASSQSWVAAPTVYEQYF.

This clonotype occurred a few times. The chain is built from TRBV6-5 and TRBJ2-5; D gene ambiguous. Germline values: CDR1 MNHEY, CDR2 SVGAGI. Trimming cost V 4 bases and J 1 base, with 16 bases left between them. The CDR3 consists of 16 residues. The CDR3 DNA sequence: TGTGCCAGCAGTTTCCCGACTGTGGTGGTCCAAGAGACCCAGTACTTC. Its protein product is CASSFPTVVVQETQYF.

The chain recombines TRBV2 with TRBJ2-7; TRBD2 agrees at 13 bases. After removal of 2 bases from V and 2 bases from J, the junction contained 6 bases not matched to a gene. The length of the CDR3 is 17 residues. CDR1 is SNHLY and CDR2 is FYNNEI in the germline V gene. This CDR3 is CASSEFQGTSGTYEQYF. The CDR3 nucleotides are TGTGCCAGCAGTGAATTTCAGGGGACTAGCGGGACCTACGAGCAGTACTTC.

This clonotype has at least ten counts. The chain joins TRBV12-3 or TRBV12-4 to TRBJ2-1; 9 bases align to TRBD1. V lost 6 bases to trimming and J lost 4 bases; unmatched junction nucleotides: 7. The CDR3 loop spans 15 amino acids. The CDR3 bases are TGTGCCAGCAGGTCGAGGACAGGGGATTACAATGAGCAGTTCTTC. Translation gives CASRSRTGDYNEQFF.

The sample holds a few counts of this clonotype. V usage is TRBV27 and J usage is TRBJ1-5; D unresolved. The V end lost 8 bases, the J end lost 7 bases, and 3 bases lay between the germline ends. The CDR3 sequence is 9 residues long. The V gene's germline CDR1 is MNHEY and CDR2 SMNVEV (reference sequence). The CDR3 DNA sequence: TGTGCCAGCGGGCAGCCCCAGCATTTT. This codes for CASGQPQHF.

This chain links TRBV6-5 with TRBJ2-7; TRBD2 aligns across 8 bases. This CDR3 is 17 amino acids long. Per the germline V gene, CDR1 is MNHEY and CDR2 is SVGAGI. The V and J ends lost 0 bases and 2 bases, in that order; junction bases with no gene match: 9. CDR3 DNA sequence: TGTGCCAGCAGTTACTCGATTCATCGGGGGGGCCCCTACGAGCAGTACTTC. Its translation is CASSYSIHRGGPYEQYF.

This clonotype was recorded a few times. The genes are TRBV24-1 and TRBJ1-2, with 7 bases fitting TRBD1. Looked up from germline, CDR1 is KGHDR and CDR2 is SFDVKD. CDR3 size: 14 residues. The J segment lost 2 bases and the V segment lost 2 bases, leaving 1 base of the junction unmatched. The DNA for the CDR3 is TGTGCCACCAGTGATTGGGACAGCAACTATGGCTACACCTTC. Translating it yields CATSDWDSNYGYTF.

V is TRBV10-3 and J is TRBJ1-1; TRBD1 matches at 7 bases. Germline V gene data show CDR1 as ENHRY and CDR2 as SYGVKD. The J segment lost 8 bases and the V segment lost 0 bases, leaving 0 bases of the junction unmatched. CDR3 length: 12 amino acids. The DNA of the CDR3 is TGTGCCATCAGTGAGTCGACAGGGGAAGCTTTCTTT. Protein: CAISESTGEAFF.

The genes are TRBV12-3 or TRBV12-4 and TRBJ1-2; 8 bases line up with TRBD1. J lost 5 bases, V lost 7 bases, and 9 bases had no gene match. The CDR3 runs to 14 residues. CDR3 amino acids: CASTLTGAEYGYTF. The CDR3 bases are TGTGCCAGCACCCTGACAGGGGCCGAATATGGCTACACCTTC.

The CDR3 DNA sequence: TGTGCCAGCAGTGAACGACAGTACACCGGGGAGCTGTTTTTT. It is translated as CASSERQYTGELFF. This rearrangement joins TRBV25-1 to TRBJ2-2; possibly TRBD1 for D (5 bases). The CDR3 length is 14 residues. V lost 2 bases and J 3 bases, leaving 7 bases between the germline ends. Germline V gives CDR1 MGHDK, CDR2 SYGVNS. The full variable domain, with the rest looked up from reference TRBV25-1 and TRBJ2-2, is EADIYQTPRYLVIGTGKKITLECSQTMGHDKMYWYQQDPGMELHLIHYSYGVNSTEKGDLSSESTVSRIRTEHFPLTLESARPSHTSQYLCASSERQYTGELFFGEGSRLTVL.

This clonotype has ten or more counts. The chain combines TRBV6-5 with TRBJ2-1; 11 nucleotides agree with TRBD1. The CDR3 loop spans 13 amino acids. CDR1 and CDR2 (germline): MNHEY, SVGAGI. The J segment lost 6 bases and the V segment lost 7 bases, leaving 2 bases of the junction unmatched. DNA of the CDR3: TGTGCCAGCATGGGACAGGGGGGCAATGAGCAGTTCTTC. This gives the protein CASMGQGGNEQFF.

About this clonotype itself: One junction end does not reproduce the germline sequence, and a read error may be involved. This chain uses TRBV11-2 with TRBJ2-2; 9 bases are a match to TRBD1. CDR1 is SGHAT and CDR2 is FQNNGV in the germline V gene. The CDR3 sequence is 16 residues long. The CDR3 nucleotides are TGTGCCAGCAGCACACAGGGGGCTCTGTACACCGGGGAGCTGGTTTTT. Translated: CASSTQGALYTGELVF.

Worth noting for this clonotype: A much larger clone differs from this one at a single base, so this may be a read error. The CDR3 loop is CASRESGGAETQHF. The CDR3 DNA reads TGTGCCAGCAGGGAAAGCGGGGGAGCGGAGACCCAGCACTTC. The rearrangement links TRBV7-8 to TRBJ2-5, with 8 bases that match TRBD2. The germline V gene encodes CDR1 SGHVS and CDR2 FQNEAQ. The CDR3 contains 14 residues.

The table lists this clonotype with a few counts. The V and J genes are TRBV6-6 and TRBJ1-5; D perhaps matches TRBD1 (5 bases). Germline V gene data show CDR1 as MNHNY and CDR2 as SVGAGI (reference sequence). The CDR3 is 15 amino acids. With 7 bases removed from V and 4 bases from J, the gap between germline ends came to 17 bases. The CDR3 loop is CASIQGGAPNQPQHF. CDR3 DNA sequence: TGTGCCAGCATCCAAGGCGGGGCTCCGAATCAGCCCCAGCATTTT.

This chain connects TRBV18 to TRBJ2-1, with D perhaps TRBD1 (6 bases). V shed 3 bases and J shed 2 bases, with 17 bases lying between them. CDR3 length: 17 amino acids. Germline CDR1 KGHSH, CDR2 LQKENI. Written as DNA, the CDR3 is TGTGCCAGCTCACCTCGACCGACAGGACCCACCTACAATGAGCAGTTCTTC. Translation gives CASSPRPTGPTYNEQFF.

The chain links TRBV6-5 to TRBJ1-2; D unclear. V was clipped by 0 bases and J by 4 bases, with 12 bases between them. The CDR3 consists of 15 residues. Germline loops: CDR1 MNHEY, CDR2 SVGAGI. DNA of the CDR3: TGTGCCAGCAGTTACTCGGCGGACGGACTCTATGGCTACACCTTC. This translates into CASSYSADGLYGYTF.

The rearrangement joins TRBV24-1 to TRBJ2-2; no clear D. Germline CDR1 KGHDR, CDR2 SFDVKD. Trimming removed 3 bases at V and 2 bases at J, with 12 bases between. The CDR3 contains 16 residues. The CDR3 region is CATSDGYGANTGELFF. The CDR3 region has the DNA TGTGCCACCAGTGATGGGTACGGAGCTAACACCGGGGAGCTGTTTTTT.

The genes are TRBV7-9 and TRBJ2-1; 7 bases map to TRBD2. This CDR3 contains 13 residues. The junction had 8 bases not matched to a gene; V was cut back by 11 bases and J by 4 bases. Germline CDR1 is SEHNR and CDR2 is FQNEAQ (reference sequence). CDR3 protein: CAHDGRSYNEQFF. The CDR3 bases are TGTGCCCATGACGGGAGGTCTTACAATGAGCAGTTCTTC.

This clonotype was observed at least ten times. V usage is TRBV12-3 or TRBV12-4 and J usage is TRBJ2-1; D is unclear. V lost 2 bases and J lost 5, with 22 bases in between. This CDR3 comprises 18 residues. CDR3: CASSLTSAAKPGDNEQFF. The DNA of the CDR3 is TGTGCCAGCAGTTTAACCTCTGCAGCCAAGCCTGGGGACAATGAGCAGTTCTTC.

Ten or more counts support this clonotype. The V call is TRBV10-3, the J call TRBJ2-5; tentative D call: TRBD2 (7 bases). The CDR3 covers 14 residues. Germline assignment: CDR1 ENHRY and CDR2 SYGVKD. V lost 4 bases, J lost 5 bases, and 14 bases lay in between. The CDR3 is CAISAGGAGETQYF. Here the CDR3 DNA reads TGTGCCATCAGTGCGGGGGGCGCGGGGGAGACCCAGTACTTC.

V usage is TRBV7-9 and J usage is TRBJ2-7, with 8 positions matching TRBD2. J lost 6 bases, V lost 0 bases, and 7 bases had no gene match. Germline V gives CDR1 SEHNR, CDR2 FQNEAQ (reference sequence). The CDR3 is made up of 15 amino acids. This chain's CDR3 is CASSLAASGPAEQYF. The CDR3 DNA follows: TGTGCCAGCAGCTTAGCTGCTAGCGGGCCCGCCGAGCAGTACTTC. Full variable domain (remainder filled in from reference TRBV7-9 and TRBJ2-7): DTGVSQNPRHKITKRGQNVTFRCDPISEHNRLYWYRQTLGQGPEFLTYFQNEAQLEKSRLLSDRFSAERPKGSFSTLEIQRTEQGDSAMYLCASSLAASGPAEQYFGPGTRLTVT.